This passage covers 24 T cell receptor beta chains from one sample sequenced in a study of T cell clonotyping in hematopoietic cell transplantation. Clones were read by immunoSEQ multiplex PCR, and TCRdb kept only the in-frame ones, dropping some. The sample yields 6,000 to 9,000 clones, approximately 88% seen once. This material consisted of PBMCs, taken 100 days after allogeneic stem cell transplant. The receptors derive from a young adult male patient who had an allogeneic stem cell transplant from a related donor, so the T cells may come from the graft donor. Some clones in this sample may be carry-over from other donors' samples.

DNA for the CDR3: TGTGCCAGCAGCTTAGGGATGGGGACACCGACCGGGCAGTACGTC. Translating gives CASSLGMGTPTGQYV. This chain links TRBV7-6 with TRBJ2-7, with a possible D match to TRBD1 (6 bases). This CDR3 spans 15 amino acids. Trimming left V 1 base short and J 9 bases short, with 19 bases between. CDR1 and CDR2 (germline): SGHVS, FNYEAQ.

This clone was detected only a few times. The chain has TRBV6-5 and TRBJ1-5; the D gene is possibly TRBD1 (5 bases). CDR1 and CDR2 from the germline V gene are MNHEY and SVGAGI. The CDR3 is 14 amino acids. The V end lost 6 bases, the J end lost 2 bases, and 11 bases lay between the germline ends. The CDR3 spells CASSRQGGNQPQHF. The CDR3 DNA sequence: TGTGCCAGCAGCCGTCAGGGCGGCAATCAGCCCCAGCATTTT.

The chain combines TRBV27 with TRBJ2-5; 7 bases map to TRBD2. The V gene's germline CDR1 is MNHEY and CDR2 SMNVEV (reference sequence). The CDR3 is 13 amino acids. The V segment lost 4 bases and the J segment 4 bases; nucleotides outside the gene matches: 3. The CDR3 spells CASSWGRGETQYF. CDR3 in DNA: TGTGCCAGCAGTTGGGGGAGGGGAGAGACCCAGTACTTC.

The genes are TRBV5-1 and TRBJ2-3; tentative D call: TRBD1 (5 bases). There are 16 residues in the CDR3. Germline assignment: CDR1 SGHRS and CDR2 YFSETQ. Trimming pared 3 bases from V and 0 bases from J, leaving 14 bases between. CDR3 sequence: CASSYLTGSSTDTQYF. CDR3 DNA: TGCGCCAGCAGCTATTTAACAGGCTCTAGCACAGATACGCAGTATTTT.

J is TRBJ2-5 and V is TRBV7-9; tentatively, D is TRBD1 or TRBD2 (6 bases each). V shed 5 bases and J shed 5 bases, with 21 bases lying between them. Germline CDR1 is SEHNR and CDR2 is FQNEAQ (reference sequence). The CDR3 length is 16 residues. The CDR3, as DNA: TGTGCCAGCAGCAATTCCTTACAGGGAAGCGGGGAGACCCAGTACTTC. Translation: CASSNSLQGSGETQYF.

The chain joins TRBV29-1 to TRBJ1-1; a possible D gene is TRBD1 (6 bases). V lost 7 bases and J 4 bases, leaving 13 bases between the germline ends. CDR1 and CDR2 (germline): SQVTM, ANQGSEA. This CDR3 contains 12 residues. The CDR3 nucleotides read TGCAGCGCTGACAGAGGGGGCACTGAAGCTTTCTTT. Encoded protein: CSADRGGTEAFF.

This rearrangement joins TRBV29-1 to TRBJ2-7; weak D call: TRBD1 (7 bases). This CDR3 has 16 residues. CDR1 and CDR2 from the germline V gene are SQVTM and ANQGSEA. In DNA form, the CDR3 reads TGCAGCGTCGAAGATACTAGAGGGGGCGGAGGGAACGAGCAGTACGTC. Translation gives CSVEDTRGGGGNEQYV.

The chain recombines TRBV10-3 with TRBJ1-2, with unresolved D. Trimming pared 10 bases from V and 0 bases from J, leaving 15 bases between. The CDR3 is 14 amino acids. Germline CDR1 reads ENHRY; CDR2 reads SYGVKD. The CDR3 region is CATRRTPSNYGYTF. The CDR3 DNA is TGTGCCACCAGGAGGACTCCCTCTAACTATGGCTACACCTTC.

This chain uses TRBV13 with TRBJ2-1; TRBD1 aligns across 8 bases. The CDR3 totals 14 residues. V was clipped by 5 bases and J by 5 bases; unmatched bases: 5. CDR1 is PRHDT, CDR2 FYEKMQ, per germline (reference sequence). CDR3 sequence: CASSVPGQDNEQFF. The CDR3 DNA sequence: TGTGCCAGCAGCGTACCGGGACAGGACAATGAGCAGTTCTTC.

A single count supports this clone. The chain recombines TRBV5-1 with TRBJ1-1; 7 nucleotides align to TRBD1. CDR1 SGHRS and CDR2 YFSETQ come from the germline V gene. The CDR3 consists of 14 residues. The V and J ends lost 4 bases and 1 base, in that order; junction bases with no gene match: 4. Written as DNA, the CDR3 is TGCGCCAGCAGCGGAGGGACAGAGAACACTGAAGCTTTCTTT. It is translated as CASSGGTENTEAFF.

The genes are TRBV30 and TRBJ1-4; no reliable D call. Germline CDR1 GTSNPN, CDR2 SVGIG (reference sequence). Trimming left V 2 bases short and J 0 bases short, with 7 bases between. CDR3 size: 14 residues. CDR3 coding DNA: TGTGCCTGGAGTACAGACGCAACTAATGAAAAACTGTTTTTT. Its protein product is CAWSTDATNEKLFF.

The rearrangement joins TRBV6-5 to TRBJ1-2, with a possible D match to TRBD1 (6 bases). The CDR3 is 14 residues long. V was cut by 6 bases and J by 2 bases, with 13 bases left in between. Per the germline V gene, CDR1 is MNHEY and CDR2 is SVGAGI. CDR3 amino acids: CASRMRGRNYGYTF. CDR3 DNA sequence: TGTGCCAGCAGGATGAGGGGGAGGAACTATGGCTACACCTTC.

V usage is TRBV10-1 and J usage is TRBJ2-2, with 11 positions matching TRBD2. The junction had 1 base not matched to a gene; V was cut back by 2 bases and J by 5 bases. The CDR3 is 15 residues long. CDR1 is WNHNN and CDR2 is SYGVQD in the germline V gene (reference sequence). DNA of the CDR3: TGCGCCAGCAGTGAGGTAGCGGGAGGGACCGGGGAGCTGTTTTTT. It encodes CASSEVAGGTGELFF.

This clone came up once. In DNA form, the CDR3 reads TGTGCCAGCAGCCCTCAGCGCTCTGGGGCCAACGTCCTGACTTTC. This sequence encodes CASSPQRSGANVLTF. The rearrangement uses TRBV7-8 and TRBJ2-6, with D unresolved. The CDR3 is made up of 15 amino acids. Germline V gene data show CDR1 as SGHVS and CDR2 as FQNEAQ. V was clipped by 5 bases and J by 0 bases, with 8 bases between them.

The rearrangement links TRBV10-3 to TRBJ2-3; 11 bases agree with TRBD1. Germline lookup yields CDR1 ENHRY and CDR2 SYGVKD. Trimming took 0 bases from V and 0 from J; bases not matched to a gene: 5. The CDR3 loop spans 18 amino acids. This CDR3 reads CAISESRTGGLSTDTQYF. CDR3 DNA: TGTGCCATCAGTGAGTCCCGGACAGGGGGCCTTAGCACAGATACGCAGTATTTT.

J is TRBJ1-6 and V is TRBV30; no firm D call. Trimming took 0 bases from V and 8 from J, leaving 11 bases between them. The V gene's germline CDR1 is GTSNPN and CDR2 SVGIG (reference sequence). The length of the CDR3 is 14 residues. The CDR3 DNA reads as TGTGCCTGGAGTGTACTCAATAGGGATTCACCCCTCCACTTT. Encoded protein: CAWSVLNRDSPLHF. Full variable domain (missing parts from reference TRBV30 and TRBJ1-6): SQTIHQWPATLVQPVGSPLSLECTVEGTSNPNLYWYRQAAGRGLQLLFYSVGIGQISSEVPQNLSASRPQDRQFILSSKKLLLSDSGFYLCAWSVLNRDSPLHFGNGTRLTVT.

This sequence joins TRBV30 and TRBJ1-5; D unclear. The CDR3 loop spans 15 amino acids. Germline-derived CDR1 and CDR2 are GTSNPN and SVGIG (reference sequence). Trimming left V 2 bases short and J 0 bases short, with 11 bases between. This CDR3 reads CAWSRTDLSNQPQHF. The CDR3 DNA is TGTGCCTGGAGTCGAACAGACCTTAGCAATCAGCCCCAGCATTTT.

The V and J genes are TRBV29-1 and TRBJ2-1, with TRBD2 matching 12 bases. Germline V lookup: CDR1 SQVTM, CDR2 ANQGSEA. V shed 6 bases, J shed 4 bases, and the junction held 4 bases outside the gene matches. This CDR3 is 14 amino acids long. CDR3 in DNA: TGCAGCGTCCCTACTAGCGGGAGGTACAATGAGCAGTTCTTC. It specifies CSVPTSGRYNEQFF.

The chain uses TRBV29-1 and TRBJ1-1; D is perhaps TRBD1 (5 bases). The CDR3 totals 13 residues. Trimming cost V 8 bases and J 6 bases, with 19 bases left between them. The germline V gene has CDR1 SQVTM and CDR2 ANQGSEA. The CDR3 DNA sequence: TGCAGCAGCCGGCCGGGGCTTTGGGCTGAAGCTTTCTTT. Protein product: CSSRPGLWAEAFF.

This clone was detected only a few times. The rearrangement joins TRBV30 to TRBJ2-1, with 11 bases lining up with TRBD2. Per the germline V gene, CDR1 is GTSNPN and CDR2 is SVGIG (reference sequence). V was pared by 2 bases and J by 5 bases, with 5 bases of the junction left unmatched. The CDR3 loop spans 15 amino acids. The CDR3 spells CAWSNKGLADNEQFF. The CDR3 DNA sequence: TGTGCCTGGAGTAATAAGGGACTAGCGGACAATGAGCAGTTCTTC.

In its sample, this clone was seen once. The chain uses TRBV9 and TRBJ1-2, with a weak D call TRBD1 (5 bases). With 4 bases removed from V and 8 bases from J, the gap between germline ends came to 21 bases. The germline V gene encodes CDR1 SGDLS and CDR2 YYNGEE. The CDR3 covers 15 residues. CDR3 sequence: CASSFGRKGPGGYTF. The CDR3, as DNA: TGTGCCAGCAGCTTTGGGAGAAAGGGGCCGGGAGGCTACACCTTC.

J is TRBJ2-1 and V is TRBV27; 7 bases agree with TRBD1. V lost 4 bases and J lost 2; bases outside the gene matches: 8. This CDR3 has 16 residues. CDR1 and CDR2 (germline): MNHEY, SMNVEV (reference sequence). CDR3 nucleotides: TGTGCCAGCAGTTCCGGACAGGCCCTAACCTACAATGAGCAGTTCTTC. Its protein is CASSSGQALTYNEQFF.

The J gene is TRBJ2-2, the V gene TRBV5-1; D is unclear. V shed 2 bases and J shed 4 bases, with 15 bases lying between them. Germline V gene lookup returns CDR1 SGHRS and CDR2 YFSETQ. This CDR3 spans 16 amino acids. The CDR3 reads CASSFVWESGTGELFF. The CDR3 DNA reads TGCGCCAGCAGCTTTGTTTGGGAAAGTGGCACCGGGGAGCTGTTTTTT.

This clone has only one observation. This sequence joins TRBV19 and TRBJ1-5, with 8 bases aligning to TRBD1. From germline, CDR1 is LNHDA and CDR2 SQIVND (reference sequence). With V trimmed by 7 bases and J by 1 base, 6 bases remained unmatched. This CDR3 comprises 15 residues. CDR3 amino acids: CASIDRGLSNQPQHF. The CDR3 coding sequence is TGTGCCAGTATTGACAGGGGTTTGAGCAATCAGCCCCAGCATTTT. Drawing the rest from reference TRBV19 and TRBJ1-5, the complete variable domain is DGGITQSPKYLFRKEGQNVTLSCEQNLNHDAMYWYRQDPGQGLRLIYYSQIVNDFQKGDIAEGYSVSREKKESFPLTVTSAQKNPTAFYLCASIDRGLSNQPQHFGDGTRLSIL.